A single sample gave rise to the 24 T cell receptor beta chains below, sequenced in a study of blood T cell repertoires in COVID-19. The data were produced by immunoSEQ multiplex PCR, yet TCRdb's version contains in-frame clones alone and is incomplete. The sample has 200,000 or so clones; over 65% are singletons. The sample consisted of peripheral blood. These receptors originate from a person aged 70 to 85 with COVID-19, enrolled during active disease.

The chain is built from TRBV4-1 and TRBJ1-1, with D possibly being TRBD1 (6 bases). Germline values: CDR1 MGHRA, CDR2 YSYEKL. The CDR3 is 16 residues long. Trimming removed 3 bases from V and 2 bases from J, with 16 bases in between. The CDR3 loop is CASSQGGPRGNTEAFF. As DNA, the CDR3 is TGCGCCAGCAGCCAGGGGGGGCCCCGAGGTAACACTGAAGCTTTCTTT.

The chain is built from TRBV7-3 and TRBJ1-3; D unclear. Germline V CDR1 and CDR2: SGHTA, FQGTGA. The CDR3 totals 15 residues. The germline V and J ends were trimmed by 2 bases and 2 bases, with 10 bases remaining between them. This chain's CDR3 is CASSLEGGPGNTIYF. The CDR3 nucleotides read TGTGCCAGCAGCTTAGAGGGTGGCCCTGGAAACACCATATATTTT.

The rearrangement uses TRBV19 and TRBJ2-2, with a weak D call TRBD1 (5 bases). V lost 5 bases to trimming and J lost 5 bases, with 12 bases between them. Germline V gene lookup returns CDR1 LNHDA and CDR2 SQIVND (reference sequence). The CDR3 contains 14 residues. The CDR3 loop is CASSATTVTGELFF. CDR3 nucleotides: TGTGCCAGTAGTGCTACGACAGTAACCGGGGAGCTGTTTTTT.

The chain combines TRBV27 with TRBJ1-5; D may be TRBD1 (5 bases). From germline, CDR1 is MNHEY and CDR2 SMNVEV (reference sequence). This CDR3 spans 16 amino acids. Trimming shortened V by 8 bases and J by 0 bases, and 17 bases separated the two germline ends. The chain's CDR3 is CASSGAAGVSNQPQHF. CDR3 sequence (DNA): TGTGCCAGCTCGGGCGCCGCGGGGGTTAGCAATCAGCCCCAGCATTTT.

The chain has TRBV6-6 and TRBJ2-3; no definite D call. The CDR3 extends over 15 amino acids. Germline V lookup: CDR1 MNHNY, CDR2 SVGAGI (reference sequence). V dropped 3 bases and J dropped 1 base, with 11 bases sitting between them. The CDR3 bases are TGTGCCAGCAGTTATTCGGGTTTAGGCACAGATACGCAGTATTTT. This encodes CASSYSGLGTDTQYF.

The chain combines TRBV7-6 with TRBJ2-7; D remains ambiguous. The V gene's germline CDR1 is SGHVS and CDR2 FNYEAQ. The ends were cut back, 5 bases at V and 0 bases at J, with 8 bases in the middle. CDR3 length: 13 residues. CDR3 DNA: TGTGCCAGCAGCCCCCCCGTCTCCTACGAGCAGTACTTC. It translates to CASSPPVSYEQYF.

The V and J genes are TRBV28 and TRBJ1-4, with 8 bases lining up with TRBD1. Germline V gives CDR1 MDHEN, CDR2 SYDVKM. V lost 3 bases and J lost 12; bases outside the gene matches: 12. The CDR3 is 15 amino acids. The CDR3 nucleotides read TGTGCCAGCAGTTTCTACCGGGACAGGAGAGGAGAACTGTTTTTT. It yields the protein CASSFYRDRRGELFF.

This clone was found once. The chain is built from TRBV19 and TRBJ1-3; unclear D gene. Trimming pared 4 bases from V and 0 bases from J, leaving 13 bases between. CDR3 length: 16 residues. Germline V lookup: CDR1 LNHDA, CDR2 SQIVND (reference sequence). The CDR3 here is CASSKIGTSSGNTIYF. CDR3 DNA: TGTGCCAGTAGTAAAATCGGAACTAGCTCTGGAAACACCATATATTTT.

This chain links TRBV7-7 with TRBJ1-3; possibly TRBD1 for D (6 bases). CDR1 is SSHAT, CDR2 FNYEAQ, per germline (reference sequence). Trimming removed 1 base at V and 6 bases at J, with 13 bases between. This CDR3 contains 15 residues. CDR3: CASSLGPGQTNTIYF. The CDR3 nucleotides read TGTGCCAGCAGCTTAGGACCGGGACAAACAAACACCATATATTTT.

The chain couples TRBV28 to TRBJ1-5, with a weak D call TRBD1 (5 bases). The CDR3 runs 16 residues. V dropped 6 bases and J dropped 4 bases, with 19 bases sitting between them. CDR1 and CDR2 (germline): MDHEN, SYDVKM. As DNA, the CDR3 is TGTGCCAGCAGCCCCCTCCCCAGGGTTGGGAATCAGCCCCAGCATTTT. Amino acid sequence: CASSPLPRVGNQPQHF.

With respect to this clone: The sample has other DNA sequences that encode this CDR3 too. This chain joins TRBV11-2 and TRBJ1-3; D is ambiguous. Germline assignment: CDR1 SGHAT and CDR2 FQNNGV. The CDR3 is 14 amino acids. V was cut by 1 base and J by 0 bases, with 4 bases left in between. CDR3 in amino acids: CASSLGSSGNTIYF. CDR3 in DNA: TGTGCCAGCAGCTTAGGGAGCTCTGGAAACACCATATATTTT.

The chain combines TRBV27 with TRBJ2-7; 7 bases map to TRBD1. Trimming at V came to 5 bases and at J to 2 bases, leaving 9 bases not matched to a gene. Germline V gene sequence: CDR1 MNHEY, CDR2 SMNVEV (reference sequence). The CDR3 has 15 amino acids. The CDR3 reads CASSPRSRGPYEQYF. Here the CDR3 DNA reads TGTGCCAGCAGTCCGCGGTCAAGGGGGCCCTACGAGCAGTACTTC.

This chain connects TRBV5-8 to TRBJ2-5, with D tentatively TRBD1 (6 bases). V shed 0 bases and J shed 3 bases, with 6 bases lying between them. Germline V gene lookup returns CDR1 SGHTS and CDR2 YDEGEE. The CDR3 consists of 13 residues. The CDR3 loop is CASSLEGEETQYF. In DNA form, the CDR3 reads TGTGCCAGCAGCTTGGAGGGGGAAGAGACCCAGTACTTC.

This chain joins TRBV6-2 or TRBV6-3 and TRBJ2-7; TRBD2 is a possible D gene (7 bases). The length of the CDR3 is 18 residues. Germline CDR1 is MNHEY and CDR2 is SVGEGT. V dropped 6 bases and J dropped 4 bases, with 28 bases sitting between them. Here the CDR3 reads CASSPSRLGGPSGYEQYF. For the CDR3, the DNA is TGTGCCAGCAGCCCTAGCCGGTTGGGGGGGCCGAGTGGATACGAGCAGTACTTC.

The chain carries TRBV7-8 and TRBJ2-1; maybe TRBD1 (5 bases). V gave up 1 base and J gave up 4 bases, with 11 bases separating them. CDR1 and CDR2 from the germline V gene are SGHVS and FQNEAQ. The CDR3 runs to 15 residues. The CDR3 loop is CASSLGRVRYNEQFF. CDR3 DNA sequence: TGTGCCAGCAGCTTAGGCAGGGTCCGGTACAATGAGCAGTTCTTC. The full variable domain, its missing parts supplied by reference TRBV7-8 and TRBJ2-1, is GAGVSQSPRYKVAKRGQDVALRCDPISGHVSLFWYQQALGQGPEFLTYFQNEAQLDKSGLPSDRFFAERPEGSVSTLKIQRTQQEDSAVYLCASSLGRVRYNEQFFGPGTRLTVL.

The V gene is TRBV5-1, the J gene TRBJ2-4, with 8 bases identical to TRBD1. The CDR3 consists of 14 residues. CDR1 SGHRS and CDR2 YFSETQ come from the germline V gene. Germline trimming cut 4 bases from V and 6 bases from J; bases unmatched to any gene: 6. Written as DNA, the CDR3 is TGCGCCAGCAGCGTGCAGGGGGCGAGAAACATTCAGTACTTC. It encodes CASSVQGARNIQYF.

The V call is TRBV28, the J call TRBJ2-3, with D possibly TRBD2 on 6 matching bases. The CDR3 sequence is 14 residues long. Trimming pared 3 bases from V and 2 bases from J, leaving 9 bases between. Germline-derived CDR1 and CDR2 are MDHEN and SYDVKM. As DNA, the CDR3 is TGTGCCAGCAGTTTTAGCGGATACACAGATACGCAGTATTTT. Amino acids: CASSFSGYTDTQYF.

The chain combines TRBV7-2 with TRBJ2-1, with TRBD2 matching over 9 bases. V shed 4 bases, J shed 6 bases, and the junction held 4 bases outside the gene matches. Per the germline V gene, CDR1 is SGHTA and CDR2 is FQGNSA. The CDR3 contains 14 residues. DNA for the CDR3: TGTGCCAGCAGCTCCACTAGCGGGCCCAATGAGCAGTTCTTC. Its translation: CASSSTSGPNEQFF.

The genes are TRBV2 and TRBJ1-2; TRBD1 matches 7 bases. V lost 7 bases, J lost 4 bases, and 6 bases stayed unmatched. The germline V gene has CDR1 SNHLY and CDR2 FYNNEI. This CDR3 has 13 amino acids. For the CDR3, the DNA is TGTGCCAGCACTAGGGGGCTCAGCTATGGCTACACCTTC. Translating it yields CASTRGLSYGYTF.

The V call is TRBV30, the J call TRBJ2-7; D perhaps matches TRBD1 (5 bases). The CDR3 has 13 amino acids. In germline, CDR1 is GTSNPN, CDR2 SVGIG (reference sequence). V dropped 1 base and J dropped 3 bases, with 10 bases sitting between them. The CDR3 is CAWSEGMFYEQYF. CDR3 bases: TGTGCCTGGAGTGAGGGGATGTTCTACGAGCAGTACTTC.

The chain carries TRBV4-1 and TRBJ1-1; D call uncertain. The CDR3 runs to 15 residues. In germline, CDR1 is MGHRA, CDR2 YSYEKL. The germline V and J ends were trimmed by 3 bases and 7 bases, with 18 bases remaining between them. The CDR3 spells CASSQEAKALGEAFF. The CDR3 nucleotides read TGCGCCAGCAGCCAGGAGGCCAAAGCTTTGGGTGAAGCTTTCTTT.

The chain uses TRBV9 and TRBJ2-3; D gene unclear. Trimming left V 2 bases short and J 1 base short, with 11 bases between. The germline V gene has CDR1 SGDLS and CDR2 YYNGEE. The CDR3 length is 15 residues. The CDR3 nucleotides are TGTGCCAGCAGCGTTAACCAGCGAGGCACAGATACGCAGTATTTT. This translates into CASSVNQRGTDTQYF.

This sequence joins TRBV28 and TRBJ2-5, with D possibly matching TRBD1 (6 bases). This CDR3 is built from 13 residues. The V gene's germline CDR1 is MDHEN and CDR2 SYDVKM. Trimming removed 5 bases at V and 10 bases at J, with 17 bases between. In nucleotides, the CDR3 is TGTGCCAGCAGTCCACAGGGCACTTCGGTCCAGTACTTC. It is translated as CASSPQGTSVQYF.

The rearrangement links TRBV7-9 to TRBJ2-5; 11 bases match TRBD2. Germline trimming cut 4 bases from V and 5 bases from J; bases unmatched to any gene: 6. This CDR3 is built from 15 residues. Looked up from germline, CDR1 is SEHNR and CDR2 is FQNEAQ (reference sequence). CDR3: CASSSLAGGPETQYF. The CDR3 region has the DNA TGTGCCAGCAGCTCATTAGCGGGAGGGCCCGAGACCCAGTACTTC.